This section outlines one TCR beta chain sequence together with its context. This clone's antigen is unknown. The record has no base qualities; no much larger clone is one base away. These data belong to a study of blood T cell repertoires in COVID-19 (TCRdb year 2020). The study in broad terms: The collaborator samples originated in the United States, Italy and Spain and spanned the acute and convalescent phases of COVID-19. The prospective study material was composed of cDNA or gDNA derived from T cells, B-cell-depleted T cells, or PBMCs. Deeply sampled blood TCRbeta repertoires from subjects exposed to, actively infected with, or recovered from COVID-19 were included in the dataset. The repertoires were made available in a free public database intended to serve as a resource for research on the immune response to SARS-CoV-2. The samples were drawn from the first 160 participants of the ongoing ImmuneRACE study and from 950 to 1,500 subjects provided by 6 global collaborators. A de-identified subject ID, COVID-19 status, age in years and sex were almost always included in the sample metadata. Where available, HLA class I and class II types were taken from metadata supplied by the sample provider and were not determined by assay-based typing.

Counted from cysteine to phenylalanine, this CDR3 has 16 amino acids. Only the CDR3 region is kept as DNA, spanning 48 bases read in frame from base 1. According to the germline V gene, CDR1 reads KGHDR and CDR2 reads SFDVKD. Relative to germline, V is missing 4 bases and J is missing 6 bases, with 8 bases of the junction outside any gene match. The collaborating institutions used their own protocols to collect whole blood in K2EDTA tubes. Collaborator samples were shipped for TCRbeta analysis as frozen whole blood, isolated PBMCs, or DNA extracted from either sample type. The immunoSEQ Assay, a bias-controlled multiplex PCR, was used to amplify TCRbeta CDR3 regions from genomic DNA. The paper's data handling went like this. The number of nucleated cells in each sample was estimated by amplification of reference gene primers within the assay. To quantify the absolute abundance of each unique TCRbeta CDR3 rearrangement, sequence reads were collapsed and filtered. Productive Simpson clonality was computed per sample as the square root of Simpson's diversity index over productive rearrangements. In its TCRdb copy, this immuneACCESS table keeps in-frame sequences only and misses some clones. Where compared with another copy, unresolved V genes explain less than half of these, and the others have no known cause. Clone size and the V and J calls come from that table; the DNA yielded D and trimming. The sample yields a few hundred thousand clones; roughly 89% were counted once. The leading ten clones occupy 3% of the sample.

The paper as a whole reports these results and caveats: The quantity of clinical and demographic metadata differed by source and by participant and was supplied without curation.

Sequencing was performed on peripheral blood. This sequence originates from a woman aged 25 to 39 with active or convalescent COVID-19. The chain uses TRBV24-1 and TRBJ1-5; TRBD1 agrees with 10 junctional bases. For the CDR3, the sequence is CATSDPGTGAAQPQHF. The nucleotides are TGTGCCACCAGTGACCCCGGGACAGGGGCGGCTCAGCCCCAGCATTTT.